A single sample gave rise to the 14 T cell receptor beta chains below, sequenced in a study of blood T cell repertoires in COVID-19. Clones were sequenced by immunoSEQ multiplex PCR, and TCRdb holds only the in-frame ones, with some missing. The table shows over 90,000 clones, with 75% to 90% occurring only once. The sequenced sample was peripheral blood. Receptor source: a human donor in a cohort sampled during active COVID-19.

The V call is TRBV10-3, the J call TRBJ2-1; TRBD2 agrees at 8 bases. V shed 11 bases and J 8 bases; nucleotides not matched to a gene: 11. Germline values: CDR1 ENHRY, CDR2 SYGVKD. The CDR3 covers 13 residues. Written as DNA, the CDR3 is TGTGCCGCCTCAGCGGGGGCTTCGTATGAGCAGTTCTTC. Amino acids: CAASAGASYEQFF.

The chain uses TRBV14 and TRBJ1-2, with D maybe TRBD1 (6 bases). This CDR3 has 14 residues. Germline lookup yields CDR1 SGHDN and CDR2 FVKESK. V shed 3 bases and J shed 3 bases, with 11 bases lying between them. CDR3 DNA: TGTGCCAGCAGCCATAAGGCAGGGGACTATGGCTACACCTTC. This translates into CASSHKAGDYGYTF. The complete variable domain, with remaining parts taken from reference TRBV14 and TRBJ1-2, reads EAGVTQFPSHSVIEKGQTVTLRCDPISGHDNLYWYRRVMGKEIKFLLHFVKESKQDESGMPNNRFLAERTGGTYSTLKVQPAELEDSGVYFCASSHKAGDYGYTFGSGTRLTVV.

The chain couples TRBV6-2 or TRBV6-3 to TRBJ1-1; D is ambiguous. Germline CDR1 is MNHEY and CDR2 is SVGEGT. Trimming left V 4 bases short and J 1 base short, with 10 bases between. CDR3 length: 14 residues. This CDR3 reads CASSSQVPNTEAFF. In nucleotides, the CDR3 is TGTGCCAGCAGTTCCCAGGTTCCGAACACTGAAGCTTTCTTT.

The chain carries TRBV5-4 and TRBJ1-2; D not resolved. The CDR3 sequence is 14 residues long. Germline V gives CDR1 SGHNT, CDR2 YYREEE (reference sequence). With 0 bases removed from V and 4 bases from J, the gap between germline ends came to 10 bases. The CDR3 bases are TGTGCCAGCAGCTTGGGAGGCGAGAGCTATGGCTACACCTTC. This gives the protein CASSLGGESYGYTF.

The CDR3 sequence: CASSLEAGHSEKLFF. As DNA, the CDR3 is TGTGCCAGCAGCTTAGAAGCAGGACATAGTGAAAAACTGTTTTTT. V and J are TRBV7-9 and TRBJ1-4, with TRBD1 as a possible D gene (5 bases). V dropped 1 base and J dropped 7 bases, with 13 bases sitting between them. The CDR3 loop spans 15 amino acids. Germline-derived CDR1 and CDR2 are SEHNR and FQNEAQ (reference sequence).

This rearrangement joins TRBV9 to TRBJ1-2, with TRBD1 as a possible D gene (5 bases). The germline gives CDR1 SGDLS, CDR2 YYNGEE. CDR3 length equals 13 residues. The V end was cut by 7 bases, the J end by 3 bases, with 13 bases between. The CDR3 sequence: CASGRGMDYGYTF. For the CDR3, the DNA is TGTGCCAGCGGGCGGGGGATGGACTATGGCTACACCTTC.

The chain employs TRBV6-2 or TRBV6-3 and TRBJ1-1, with 7 positions matching TRBD1. CDR1 is MNHEY, CDR2 SVGEGT, per germline. This CDR3 has 17 residues. With 5 bases clipped from V and 4 bases from J, the junction kept 16 bases outside the gene matches. CDR3 loop: CASSAFRQGVRSTEAFF. In DNA, the CDR3 is TGTGCCAGCAGTGCGTTTCGGCAGGGGGTAAGAAGCACTGAAGCTTTCTTT.

This chain joins TRBV9 and TRBJ1-2, with 8 nucleotides matching TRBD1. The CDR3 has 13 amino acids. After removal of 4 bases from V and 5 bases from J, the junction contained 4 bases not matched to a gene. The germline CDR1 and CDR2 sequences are SGDLS and YYNGEE. The CDR3 is CASSPDRGYGYTF. CDR3 DNA: TGTGCCAGCAGCCCCGACAGGGGATATGGCTACACCTTC.

CDR3 DNA sequence: TGCGCCACCAATCTTCCAGACAGGAATTTGGGCTACGAGCAGTACTTC. Translation: CATNLPDRNLGYEQYF. The V and J genes are TRBV10-2 and TRBJ2-7; possibly TRBD1 for D (6 bases). Germline lookup yields CDR1 WSHSY and CDR2 SAAADI. V was pared by 10 bases and J by 3 bases, with 25 bases between. The CDR3 covers 16 residues.

V is TRBV6-6 and J is TRBJ2-1; perhaps TRBD1 as D (6 bases). V lost 5 bases to trimming and J lost 6 bases, with 17 bases between them. The CDR3 contains 15 residues. Germline CDR1 and CDR2: MNHNY and SVGAGI (reference sequence). CDR3 region: CASSRTDSTRNEQFF. As DNA, the CDR3 is TGTGCCAGCAGTCGGACAGACTCTACTCGCAATGAGCAGTTCTTC.

This chain joins TRBV11-2 and TRBJ2-1; 7 nucleotides line up with TRBD1. Trimming at V came to 10 bases and at J to 7 bases, leaving 7 bases not matched to a gene. Per germline, CDR1 SGHAT and CDR2 FQNNGV. The CDR3 is made up of 12 amino acids. This CDR3 is CATPQGVNEQFF. The DNA for the CDR3 is TGTGCCACCCCCCAGGGGGTGAATGAGCAGTTCTTC.

The CDR3 bases are TGTGCCAGCAGCTTAACCACTTACGAGCAGTACTTC. Amino acids: CASSLTTYEQYF. V is TRBV7-2 and J is TRBJ2-7; D is unclear. The V end was cut by 2 bases, the J end by 4 bases, with 6 bases between. CDR3 length: 12 residues. Germline V CDR1 and CDR2: SGHTA, FQGNSA.

The DNA for the CDR3 is TGCAGCGGAGGGGGTGGACAGTCAGTCAATGAGCAGTTCTTC. It encodes CSGGGGQSVNEQFF. This chain joins TRBV29-1 and TRBJ2-1; D is perhaps TRBD1 (6 bases). The V and J ends lost 7 bases and 6 bases respectively, with 19 bases between them. The length of the CDR3 is 14 residues. Germline V gene data show CDR1 as SQVTM and CDR2 as ANQGSEA.

This chain connects TRBV7-8 to TRBJ2-5, with D possibly TRBD2 on 6 matching bases. V lost 1 base and J 0 bases, leaving 15 bases between the germline ends. The CDR3 extends over 17 amino acids. Germline V gives CDR1 SGHVS, CDR2 FQNEAQ. This CDR3 reads CASSLGLGGVYQETQYF. The CDR3 coding sequence is TGTGCCAGCAGCTTAGGCCTAGGCGGGGTGTACCAAGAGACCCAGTACTTC.